This is a list of T cell receptor beta chains from one sample in a study of T cell responses to AZD1222 COVID-19 vaccine. This table comes from immunoSEQ multiplex PCR, and its TCRdb copy is limited to in-frame clones, with some not included. The sample comprises some 150,000 clones, roughly nine tenths of which are singletons, and approximately 1.6% rests with the top ten. The sample in question was peripheral blood, obtained on day 0 of AZD1222 vaccination. The receptor source for this set is an adult in good health. Each CDR3 is given with its conserved first and last residue. Each record gives: clone size, D gene, V gene, J gene, CDR3 protein, CDR3 DNA. A D gene is named only where the DNA matches it firmly. Clone size is stated in some rows and not others, as once, few, many or a class when expanded.

NA	TRBD2	TRBV4-2	TRBJ2-5	CASSQESASGSSLETQYF	TGTGCCAGCAGCCAAGAATCGGCTAGCGGGAGTTCCCTGGAGACCCAGTACTTC
NA	TRBD1	TRBV3-1/TRBV3-2	TRBJ1-2	CASSLSRTGAYGYTF	TGTGCCAGCAGCCTCTCCCGGACAGGGGCCTATGGCTACACCTTC
NA	NA	TRBV6-1	TRBJ1-2	CASSEGWQAGGYTF	TGTGCCAGCAGTGAAGGCTGGCAGGCTGGTGGCTACACCTTC
NA	TRBD2	TRBV7-2	TRBJ2-3	CASSPNRTSADTQYF	TGTGCCAGCAGCCCAAATCGGACTAGTGCAGATACGCAGTATTTT
few	NA	TRBV28	TRBJ1-6	CASSLSSYNSPLHF	TGTGCCAGCAGTTTAAGCTCCTATAATTCACCCCTCCACTTT
NA	NA	TRBV29-1	TRBJ2-7	CSVGGSTYEQYF	TGCAGCGTTGGTGGGTCAACCTACGAGCAGTACTTC
once	NA	TRBV27	TRBJ2-2	CASTPSAWGKDGELFF	TGTGCCAGCACCCCCTCGGCGTGGGGGAAGGACGGGGAGCTGTTTTTT
NA	TRBD1	TRBV5-1	TRBJ2-2	CASSPEGQGFTGELFF	TGCGCCAGCAGCCCGGAGGGACAGGGGTTCACCGGGGAGCTGTTTTTT
NA	NA	TRBV24-1	TRBJ2-7	CATSDAHGESEQYF	TGTGCCACCAGTGATGCCCACGGGGAATCCGAGCAGTACTTC
few	NA	TRBV3-1/TRBV3-2	TRBJ2-3	CASSRGDGGTDTQYF	TGTGCCAGCAGCCGAGGCGATGGGGGCACAGATACGCAGTATTTT
NA	NA	TRBV5-6	TRBJ1-5	CASSFSNQPQHF	TGTGCCAGCAGCTTTAGCAATCAGCCCCAGCATTTT
NA	NA	TRBV7-2	TRBJ1-6	CASSEYNSPLHF	TGTGCCAGCAGCGAATATAATTCACCCCTCCACTTT
once	TRBD1	TRBV4-3	TRBJ1-1	CASSQAGGQGLTEAFF	TGCGCCAGCAGCCAAGCTGGAGGACAGGGGCTCACTGAAGCTTTCTTT
NA	NA	TRBV6-1	TRBJ1-5	CASSEGRVYQPQHF	TGTGCCAGCAGTGAAGGTAGGGTGTATCAGCCCCAGCATTTT
few	NA	TRBV4-1	TRBJ2-7	CASSQERGWGYEQYF	TGCGCCAGCAGCCAAGAAAGGGGCTGGGGCTACGAGCAGTACTTC
once	NA	TRBV7-9	TRBJ2-7	CASSLAGRPYEQYF	TGTGCCAGCAGCTTAGCGGGACGGCCCTACGAGCAGTACTTC
NA	TRBD2	TRBV10-1	TRBJ2-7	CASSDPTSGYEQYF	TGCGCCAGCAGTGACCCGACTAGCGGCTACGAGCAGTACTTC
NA	NA	TRBV7-9	TRBJ1-5	CASSLQGNQPQHF	TGTGCCAGCAGCTTGCAGGGAAATCAGCCCCAGCATTTT
NA	TRBD2	TRBV6-5	TRBJ2-1	CASSYTSESYNEQFF	TGTGCCAGCAGCTATACTAGCGAGAGCTACAATGAGCAGTTCTTC
NA	TRBD1	TRBV9	TRBJ2-5	CASSPGTGSLETQYF	TGTGCCAGCAGCCCCGGGACAGGGAGCTTAGAGACCCAGTACTTC
NA	NA	TRBV6-1	TRBJ1-6	CASSEETLHF	TGTGCCAGCAGTGAGGAAACCCTCCACTTT
NA	NA	TRBV18	TRBJ1-1	CASSPRVGNTEAFF	TGTGCCAGCTCACCACGGGTCGGGAACACTGAAGCTTTCTTT